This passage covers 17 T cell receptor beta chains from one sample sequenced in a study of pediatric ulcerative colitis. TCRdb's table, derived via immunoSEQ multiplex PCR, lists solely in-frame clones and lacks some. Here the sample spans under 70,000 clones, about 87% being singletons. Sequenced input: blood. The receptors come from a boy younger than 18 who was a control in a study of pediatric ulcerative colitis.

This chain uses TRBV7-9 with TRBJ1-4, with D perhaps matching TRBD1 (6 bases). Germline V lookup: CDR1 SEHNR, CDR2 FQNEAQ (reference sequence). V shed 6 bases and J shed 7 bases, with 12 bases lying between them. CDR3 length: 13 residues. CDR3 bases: TGTGCCAGCAGTTCACGGGGGCCTGAAAAACTGTTTTTT. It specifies CASSSRGPEKLFF.

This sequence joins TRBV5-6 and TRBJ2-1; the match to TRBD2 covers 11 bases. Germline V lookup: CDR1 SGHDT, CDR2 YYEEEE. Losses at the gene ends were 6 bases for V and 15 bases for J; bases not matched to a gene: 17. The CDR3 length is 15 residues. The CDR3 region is CASTILRLAGTGLFF. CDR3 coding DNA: TGTGCCAGCACCATTCTCAGACTAGCGGGGACAGGACTGTTCTTC.

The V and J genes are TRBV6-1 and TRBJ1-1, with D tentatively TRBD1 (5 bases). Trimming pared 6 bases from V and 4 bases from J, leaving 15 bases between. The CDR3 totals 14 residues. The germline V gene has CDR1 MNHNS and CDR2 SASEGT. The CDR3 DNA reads TGTGCCAGCAGACAGGACAACTTGGGCACTGAAGCTTTCTTT. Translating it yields CASRQDNLGTEAFF.

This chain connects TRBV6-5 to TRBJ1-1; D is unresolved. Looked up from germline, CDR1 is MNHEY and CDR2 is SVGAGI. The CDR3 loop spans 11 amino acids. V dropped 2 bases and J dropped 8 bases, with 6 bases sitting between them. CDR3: CASSYEGEAFF. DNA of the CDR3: TGTGCCAGCAGTTACGAGGGAGAAGCTTTCTTT.

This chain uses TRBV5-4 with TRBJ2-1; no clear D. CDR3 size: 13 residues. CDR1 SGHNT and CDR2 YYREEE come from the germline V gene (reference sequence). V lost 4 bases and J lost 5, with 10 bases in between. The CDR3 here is CASSRQFDNEQFF. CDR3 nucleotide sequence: TGTGCCAGCAGCAGACAATTCGACAATGAGCAGTTCTTC.

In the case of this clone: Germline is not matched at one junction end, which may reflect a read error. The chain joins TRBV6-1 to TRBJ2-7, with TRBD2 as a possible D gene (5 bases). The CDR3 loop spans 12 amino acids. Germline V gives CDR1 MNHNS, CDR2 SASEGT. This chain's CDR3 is CASSEKTLARGF. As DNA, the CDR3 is TGTGCCAGCAGTGAAAAGACCCTCGCCCGGGGCTTC.

The CDR3, as DNA: TGTGCCAGCAGTCAACCGGGACAGGCCTACGAGCAGTACTTC. This sequence encodes CASSQPGQAYEQYF. The chain combines TRBV6-6 with TRBJ2-7, with 8 positions matching TRBD1. The J segment lost 2 bases and the V segment lost 5 bases, leaving 5 bases of the junction unmatched. This CDR3 spans 14 amino acids. Germline V lookup: CDR1 MNHNY, CDR2 SVGAGI (reference sequence).

This chain's CDR3 is CASSAQGDQPQHF. In DNA, the CDR3 is TGTGCCAGCAGCGCACAGGGGGATCAGCCCCAGCATTTT. The chain couples TRBV11-2 to TRBJ1-5, with 8 bases fitting TRBD1. Germline CDR1 and CDR2: SGHAT and FQNNGV. The CDR3 is 13 amino acids. V shed 5 bases, J shed 5 bases, and the junction held 2 bases outside the gene matches.

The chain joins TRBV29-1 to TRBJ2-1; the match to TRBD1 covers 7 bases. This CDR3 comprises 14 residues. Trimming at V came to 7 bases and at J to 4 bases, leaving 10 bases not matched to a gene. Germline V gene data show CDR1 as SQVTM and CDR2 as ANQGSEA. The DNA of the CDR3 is TGCAGCGCCCCACAGGGGTGGCCTTACAATGAGCAGTTCTTC. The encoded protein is CSAPQGWPYNEQFF.

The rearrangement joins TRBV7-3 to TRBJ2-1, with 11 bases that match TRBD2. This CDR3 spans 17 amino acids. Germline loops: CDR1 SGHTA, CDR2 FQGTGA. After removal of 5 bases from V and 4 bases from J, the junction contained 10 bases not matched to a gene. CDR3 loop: CASSQRASGRFYNEQFF. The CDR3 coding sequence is TGTGCCAGCAGCCAAAGGGCTAGCGGGAGGTTTTACAATGAGCAGTTCTTC.

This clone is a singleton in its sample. CDR3 coding DNA: TGCAGCGTTTCACCGGGACAGGGGTCACCCCTCCACTTT. Translated: CSVSPGQGSPLHF. V is TRBV29-1 and J is TRBJ1-6, with 10 positions matching TRBD1. The CDR3 consists of 13 residues. The trim removed 5 bases at V and 10 bases at J, leaving 5 bases unmatched. Germline assignment: CDR1 SQVTM and CDR2 ANQGSEA.

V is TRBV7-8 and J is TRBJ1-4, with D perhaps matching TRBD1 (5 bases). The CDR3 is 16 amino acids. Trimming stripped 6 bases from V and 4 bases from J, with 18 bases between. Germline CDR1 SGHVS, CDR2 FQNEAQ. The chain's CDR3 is CASRPGRGPGNEKLFF. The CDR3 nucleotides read TGTGCCAGCAGACCAGGGAGGGGCCCCGGTAATGAAAAACTGTTTTTT.

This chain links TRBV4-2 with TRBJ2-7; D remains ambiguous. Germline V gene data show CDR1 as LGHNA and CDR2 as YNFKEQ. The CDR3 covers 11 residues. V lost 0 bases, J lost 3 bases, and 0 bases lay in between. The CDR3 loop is CASSQDYEQYF. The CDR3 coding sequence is TGTGCCAGCAGCCAAGACTACGAGCAGTACTTC.

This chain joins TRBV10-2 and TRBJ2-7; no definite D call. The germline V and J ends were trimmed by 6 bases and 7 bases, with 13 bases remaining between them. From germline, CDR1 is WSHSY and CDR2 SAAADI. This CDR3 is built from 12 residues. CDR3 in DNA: TGCGCCAGCAGCCCCGAAATGAGGGAGCAGTACTTC. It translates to CASSPEMREQYF.

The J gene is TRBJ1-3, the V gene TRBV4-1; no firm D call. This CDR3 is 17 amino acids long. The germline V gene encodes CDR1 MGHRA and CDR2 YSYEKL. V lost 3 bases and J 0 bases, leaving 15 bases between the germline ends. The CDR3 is CASSHLPEESSGNTIYF. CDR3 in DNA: TGCGCCAGCAGCCACCTTCCGGAGGAAAGCTCTGGAAACACCATATATTTT.

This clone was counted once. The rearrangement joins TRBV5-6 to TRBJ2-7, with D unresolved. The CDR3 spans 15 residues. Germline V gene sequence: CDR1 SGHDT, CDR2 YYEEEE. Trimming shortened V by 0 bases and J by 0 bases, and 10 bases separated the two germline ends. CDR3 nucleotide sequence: TGTGCCAGCAGCTTGGTTTTCGGCAGCTCCTACGAGCAGTACTTC. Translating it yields CASSLVFGSSYEQYF.

CDR3 sequence: CASGTKAGGVFYEQFF. DNA of the CDR3: TGTGCCAGCGGAACTAAAGCGGGAGGGGTATTTTATGAGCAGTTCTTC. The V call is TRBV27, the J call TRBJ2-1, with 10 bases aligning to TRBD2. CDR3 size: 16 residues. The V and J ends lost 8 bases and 8 bases, in that order; junction bases with no gene match: 15. From germline, CDR1 is MNHEY and CDR2 SMNVEV (reference sequence).